This T cell receptor (beta chain) comes out of a study of CD8+ T cells in alopecia areata. Overall study context: Grafting placed skin from approximately 6-12-month-old C3H/HeJ donors with spontaneous alopecia onto roughly 7-10-week-old female C3H/HeJ mice.

Regarding the study as a whole: Especially in alopecia totalis/universalis, lesional scalp showed greater clonality than normal scalp did. Scalp specimens additionally yield sequences from normal skin's resident alphabeta T cells.

CDR1 is NNHDY, CDR2 SYVADS, per germline. The CDR3 loop spans 15 amino acids. It was cDNA, reverse transcribed from extracted RNA, that served as the sequencing template. Clones were read by immunoSEQ multiplex PCR, and TCRdb kept only the in-frame ones, dropping some. Altogether about 110,000 clones were found in the sample, and no singletons occur. This clone was seen more than once but under ten times. Its antigen is not known. Germline and genes here are mouse. The sequenced fragment ends 4 residues before the CDR3 boundary, so the rest is inferred from the germline J gene. Sequencing input: lesional skin. The origin of this receptor is a C3H/HeJ mouse with alopecia areata. This line is of MHC haplotype H2-k. The chain has TRBV13-3 and TRBJ1-2, with D perhaps matching TRBD1 (6 bases). This CDR3 is CASSGTGGASADYTF. Incomplete CDR3 DNA: TGTGCCAGCAGTGGGACTGGGGGGGCGTCGGCC.